This T cell receptor beta chain appears in the sequencing data of a study of cytomegalovirus exposure and HLA in healthy donors. Study-level results: Later on, an analysis tied 15,000 to 20,000 TCR beta sequences to HLA alleles at 0.05 false discovery rate. TRBV6-2, TRBV6-3 and some other V segments were excluded as indistinguishable. CMV serostatus was the sole immune exposure data available.

The PCR was carried out with 60 Vbeta primers and 13 Jbeta primers. The protocol was immunoSEQ multiplex PCR, while the TCRdb copy is restricted to in-frame clones and leaves out a portion. The sample consists of approximately 160,000 clones, 80% to 85% of them appearing once. Germline CDR1 and CDR2: SGHAT and FQNNGV. V lost 5 bases to trimming and J lost 7 bases; unmatched junction nucleotides: 12. The CDR3 extends over 16 amino acids. This clone has just one count. What it binds is unknown. The rearrangement links TRBV11-2 to TRBJ2-1; 9 bases are shared with TRBD2. Sample: PBMCs. The sequence was collected from a man between 50 and 59 years old in good health and CMV-seropositive. The CDR3, as DNA: TGTGCCAGCAGCCCCCCCCTAGCGGGAAATGGAAATGAGCAGTTCTTC. It specifies CASSPPLAGNGNEQFF.